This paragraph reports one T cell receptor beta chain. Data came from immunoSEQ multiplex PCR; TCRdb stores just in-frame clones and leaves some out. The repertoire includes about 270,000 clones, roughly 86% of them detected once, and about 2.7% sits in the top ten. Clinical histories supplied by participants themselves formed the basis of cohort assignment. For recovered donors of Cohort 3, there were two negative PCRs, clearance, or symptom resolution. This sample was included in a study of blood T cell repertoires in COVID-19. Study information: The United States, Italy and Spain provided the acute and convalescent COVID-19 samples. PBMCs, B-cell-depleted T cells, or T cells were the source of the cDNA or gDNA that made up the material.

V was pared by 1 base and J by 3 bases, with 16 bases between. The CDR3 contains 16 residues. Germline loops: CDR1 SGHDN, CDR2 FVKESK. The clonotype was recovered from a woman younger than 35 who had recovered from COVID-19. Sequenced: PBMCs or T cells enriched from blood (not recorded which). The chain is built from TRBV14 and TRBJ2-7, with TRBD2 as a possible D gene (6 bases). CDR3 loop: CASSQGILEGFYEQYF. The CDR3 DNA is TGTGCCAGCAGCCAAGGAATTCTGGAGGGATTCTACGAGCAGTACTTC.